Here is one T cell receptor beta chain with its context. The antigen is not known. Assay used: immunoSEQ multiplex PCR; TCRdb lists only in-frame clones, some missing. The sample carries 200,000 or so clones, about 92% recorded once. This record comes from a study of T cell responses to AZD1222 COVID-19 vaccine. General study points: Spike was spanned by vaccine-associated CD4 TCRs, which were dominant at 160-218 and 743-854. After two AZD1222 doses, spike-specific TCR breadth and depth rose versus day 0. Targets within unmutated variant regions were reportedly found for nearly half of spike-specific TCRs. Repertoires in all cases were sampled only once the peak T cell response had passed.

Trimming stripped 3 bases from V and 4 bases from J, with 9 bases between. The CDR3 sequence is 13 residues long. The chain couples TRBV12-3 or TRBV12-4 to TRBJ1-1; D not certain. The source of this sequence is an adult in good health. Specimen: peripheral blood, collected on day 0 of MenACWY control vaccination. In nucleotides, the CDR3 is TGTGCCAGCAGTTTGAGGAGTTCCACTGAAGCTTTCTTT. It translates to CASSLRSSTEAFF.